Following are 3 T cell receptor beta chains from one sample sequenced in a study of technical replicates of blood from a handful of donors. The assay was immunoSEQ multiplex PCR, and TCRdb's table has in-frame clones only and misses some. The table shows about 100,000 clones, with approximately 93% occurring only once. The specimen sequenced was T cells isolated from PBMCs. The receptors here all came from a human donor in good health.

This sequence joins TRBV5-1 and TRBJ1-4, with D unresolved. Trimming cost V 0 bases and J 2 bases, with 8 bases left between them. Germline CDR1 is SGHRS and CDR2 is YFSETQ. This CDR3 region has 15 residues. CDR3 residues: CASSLGTATNEKLFF. The DNA for the CDR3 is TGCGCCAGCAGCTTGGGAACCGCGACTAATGAAAAACTGTTTTTT.

The chain recombines TRBV29-1 with TRBJ1-1; D is ambiguous. Germline V gives CDR1 SQVTM, CDR2 ANQGSEA. The CDR3 runs to 14 residues. V gave up 2 bases and J gave up 6 bases, with 16 bases separating them. This CDR3 is CSVEPSGRRPEAFF. The DNA for the CDR3 is TGCAGCGTTGAACCTTCGGGTCGGCGGCCTGAAGCTTTCTTT. The variable domain in full, completed from reference TRBV29-1 and TRBJ1-1, reads SAVISQKPSRDICQRGTSLTIQCQVDSQVTMMFWYRQQPGQSLTLIATANQGSEATYESGFVIDKFPISRPNLTFSTLTVSNMSPEDSSIYLCSVEPSGRRPEAFFGQGTRLTVV.

The chain couples TRBV4-1 to TRBJ2-5, with D possibly matching TRBD1 (5 bases). The CDR3 contains 15 residues. V lost 0 bases and J 1 base, leaving 9 bases between the germline ends. Germline CDR1 reads MGHRA; CDR2 reads YSYEKL. The CDR3: CASSQEGRVQETQYF. The CDR3, as DNA: TGCGCCAGCAGCCAAGAGGGCAGGGTCCAAGAGACCCAGTACTTC.